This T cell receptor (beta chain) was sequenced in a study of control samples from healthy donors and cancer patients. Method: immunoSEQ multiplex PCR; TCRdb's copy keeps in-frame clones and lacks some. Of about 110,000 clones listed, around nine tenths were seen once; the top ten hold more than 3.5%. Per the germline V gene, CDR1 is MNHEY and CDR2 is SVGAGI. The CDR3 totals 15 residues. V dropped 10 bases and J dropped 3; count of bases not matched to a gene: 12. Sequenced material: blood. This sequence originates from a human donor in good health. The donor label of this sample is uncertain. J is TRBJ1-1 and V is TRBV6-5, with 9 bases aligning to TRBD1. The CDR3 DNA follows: TGTGCCACCCGGGACCCGGGACAGGGCTACACTGAAGCTTTCTTT. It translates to CATRDPGQGYTEAFF.